This TCR beta chain was observed in a study of metastatic and nonmetastatic thyroid tumors. The CDR3 runs 12 residues. Trimming pared 4 bases from V and 4 bases from J, leaving 8 bases between. Germline V lookup: CDR1 SGHRS, CDR2 YFSETQ. TCRdb re-called the PCR reads through MiXCR. The table records about 45,000 clones, about 4.2% of them present only once. This clone was detected many times. All patients reached thyroid surgery having received no treatment beforehand. The clonotype comes from a female donor with papillary thyroid cancer or a benign thyroid nodule (not recorded which). Some clones in this sample may be carry-over from other donors' samples. The material sequenced was blood. The V call is TRBV5-1, the J call TRBJ1-2; no clear D gene. In DNA, the CDR3 is TGCGCCAGCAGCACCGACGGCTATGGCTACACCTTC. Its protein is CASSTDGYGYTF.